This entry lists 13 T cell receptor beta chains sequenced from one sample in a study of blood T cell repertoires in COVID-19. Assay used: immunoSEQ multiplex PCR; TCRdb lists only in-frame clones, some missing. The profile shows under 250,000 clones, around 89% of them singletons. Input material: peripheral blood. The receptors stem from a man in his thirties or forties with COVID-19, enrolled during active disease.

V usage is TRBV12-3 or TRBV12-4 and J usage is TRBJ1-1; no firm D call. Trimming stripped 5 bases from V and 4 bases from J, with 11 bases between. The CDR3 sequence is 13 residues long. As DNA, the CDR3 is TGTGCCAGCAGTCGGAGTTATAGCACTGAAGCTTTCTTT. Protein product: CASSRSYSTEAFF.

The CDR3 coding sequence is TGTGCCAGCACTGGGGGGGGAGGCACTGAAGCTTTCTTT. This codes for CASTGGGGTEAFF. The J gene is TRBJ1-1, the V gene TRBV28, with D possibly matching TRBD1 (5 bases). This CDR3 spans 13 amino acids. Germline CDR1 and CDR2: MDHEN and SYDVKM. Trimming stripped 7 bases from V and 4 bases from J, with 13 bases between.

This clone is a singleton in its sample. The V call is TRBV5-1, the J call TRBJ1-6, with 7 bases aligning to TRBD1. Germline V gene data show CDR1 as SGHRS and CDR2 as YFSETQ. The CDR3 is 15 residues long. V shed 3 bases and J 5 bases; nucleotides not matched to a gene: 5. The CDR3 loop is CASSWGQPDNSPLHF. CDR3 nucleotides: TGCGCCAGCAGCTGGGGACAGCCGGATAATTCACCCCTCCACTTT.

DNA of the CDR3: TGTGCCAGCCGGGGACAGGGGGCAGCGTATGGCTCGCATGGCTACACCTTC. This gives the protein CASRGQGAAYGSHGYTF. The chain carries TRBV19 and TRBJ1-2; 12 nucleotides agree with TRBD1. CDR1 LNHDA and CDR2 SQIVND come from the germline V gene (reference sequence). The CDR3 is 17 residues long. With 9 bases clipped from V and 6 bases from J, the junction kept 17 bases outside the gene matches. Combining the CDR3 with reference TRBV19 and TRBJ1-2 gives the whole variable domain DGGITQSPKYLFRKEGQNVTLSCEQNLNHDAMYWYRQDPGQGLRLIYYSQIVNDFQKGDIAEGYSVSREKKESFPLTVTSAQKNPTAFYLCASRGQGAAYGSHGYTFGSGTRLTVV.

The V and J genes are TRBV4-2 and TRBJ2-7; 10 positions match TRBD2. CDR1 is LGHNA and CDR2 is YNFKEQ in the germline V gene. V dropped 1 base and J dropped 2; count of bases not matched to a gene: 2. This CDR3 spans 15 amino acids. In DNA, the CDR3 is TGTGCCAGCAGCCAAGGGCTAGCGGGGGCCTACGAGCAGTACTTC. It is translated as CASSQGLAGAYEQYF.

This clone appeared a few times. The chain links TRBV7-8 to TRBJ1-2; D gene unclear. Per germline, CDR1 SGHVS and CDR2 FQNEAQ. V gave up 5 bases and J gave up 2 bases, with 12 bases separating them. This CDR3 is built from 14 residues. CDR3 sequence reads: CASSGREGNYGYTF. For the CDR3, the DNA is TGTGCCAGCAGCGGAAGAGAGGGAAACTATGGCTACACCTTC.

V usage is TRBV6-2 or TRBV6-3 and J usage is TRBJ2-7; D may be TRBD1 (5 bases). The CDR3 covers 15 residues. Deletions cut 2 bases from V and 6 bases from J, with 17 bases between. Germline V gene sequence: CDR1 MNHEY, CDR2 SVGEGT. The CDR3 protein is CASSYDSHPVLEQYF. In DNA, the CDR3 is TGTGCCAGCAGTTACGACAGCCACCCCGTTCTCGAGCAGTACTTC.

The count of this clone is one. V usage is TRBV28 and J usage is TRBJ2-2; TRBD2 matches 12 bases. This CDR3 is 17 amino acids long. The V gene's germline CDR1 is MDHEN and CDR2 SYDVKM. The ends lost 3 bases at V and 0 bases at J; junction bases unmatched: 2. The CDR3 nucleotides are TGTGCCAGCAGTTTCTGGACTAGCGGGACGAACACCGGGGAGCTGTTTTTT. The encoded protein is CASSFWTSGTNTGELFF.

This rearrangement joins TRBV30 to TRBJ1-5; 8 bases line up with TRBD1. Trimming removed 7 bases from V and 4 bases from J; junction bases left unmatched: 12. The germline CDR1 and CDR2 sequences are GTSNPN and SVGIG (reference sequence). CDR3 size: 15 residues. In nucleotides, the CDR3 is TGTGCCTCAACAGGGGGGACGAGTGGAAATCAGCCCCAGCATTTT. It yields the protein CASTGGTSGNQPQHF.

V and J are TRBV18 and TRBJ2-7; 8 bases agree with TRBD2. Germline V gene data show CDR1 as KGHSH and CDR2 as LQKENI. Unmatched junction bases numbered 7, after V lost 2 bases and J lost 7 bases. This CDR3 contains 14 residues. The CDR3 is CASSPGDGGGEQYF. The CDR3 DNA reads TGTGCCAGCTCACCAGGGGACGGGGGGGGTGAGCAGTACTTC.

CDR3 sequence (DNA): TGTGCCAGCAGTTACACCCTGGCGGGAGGGAATTACGAGCAGTACTTC. It encodes CASSYTLAGGNYEQYF. The V and J genes are TRBV6-6 and TRBJ2-7; TRBD2 agrees at 9 bases. Trimming at V came to 2 bases and at J to 4 bases, leaving 9 bases not matched to a gene. This CDR3 contains 16 residues. Germline V CDR1 and CDR2: MNHNY, SVGAGI (reference sequence).

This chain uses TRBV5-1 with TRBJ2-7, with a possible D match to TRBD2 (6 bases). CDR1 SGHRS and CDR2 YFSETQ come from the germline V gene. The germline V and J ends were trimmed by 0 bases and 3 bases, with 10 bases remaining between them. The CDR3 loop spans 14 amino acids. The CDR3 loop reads CASSLGRVVYEQYF. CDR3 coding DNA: TGCGCCAGCAGCTTGGGGAGGGTTGTCTACGAGCAGTACTTC.

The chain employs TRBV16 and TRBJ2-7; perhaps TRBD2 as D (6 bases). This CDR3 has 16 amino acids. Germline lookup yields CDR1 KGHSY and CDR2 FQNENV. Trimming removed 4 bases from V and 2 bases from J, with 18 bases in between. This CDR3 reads CASSPRRGLSPYEQYF. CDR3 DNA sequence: TGTGCCAGCAGCCCGCGGAGGGGACTGTCACCCTACGAGCAGTACTTC.